This TCR beta chain was captured by sequencing in a study of blood T cell repertoires in COVID-19. Study in general: Donors in the United States, Italy and Spain gave samples during acute or convalescent COVID-19. From T cells, B-cell-depleted T cells, or PBMCs came the material, which was cDNA or gDNA.

The CDR3 runs 15 residues. Germline lookup yields CDR1 MDHEN and CDR2 SYDVKM. Deletions cut 4 bases from V and 2 bases from J, with 12 bases between. In the original workflow: Cell counts per sample came from amplifying reference gene primers. This table comes from immunoSEQ multiplex PCR, and its TCRdb copy is limited to in-frame clones, with some not included. Clone size and V and J calls were adopted from that table, with D and trimming inferred from the DNA. This table holds roughly 430,000 clones, approximately 90% found once. Cohorts were based on clinical histories the participants reported. The chain couples TRBV28 to TRBJ1-5, with D perhaps TRBD1 (5 bases). The clonotype originates from a woman under 30 who had been exposed to COVID-19. The specimen sequenced was PBMCs or T cells enriched from blood (not recorded which). The CDR3 sequence: CASSSGGAGNQPQHF. The CDR3 coding sequence is TGTGCCAGCAGTTCCGGGGGAGCGGGCAATCAGCCCCAGCATTTT.